The following is a TCR beta chain sequence with its context. The sample originates from a study of blood T cell repertoires in COVID-19. Study details: The origin of the acute and convalescent COVID-19 samples was the United States, Italy and Spain. From T cells, B-cell-depleted T cells, or PBMCs came the material, which was cDNA or gDNA.

This CDR3 comprises 14 residues. CDR1 is SGHRS and CDR2 is YFSETQ in the germline V gene. V was trimmed by 0 bases and J by 3 bases, leaving 7 bases between them. In the authors' workflow: Researchers report that nucleated cell counts were estimated from reference gene primer amplification. Measured with immunoSEQ multiplex PCR; TCRdb has only the in-frame clones, and not every one. The DNA gave D and trimming, while V, J and clone size come from that table. The top ten clones hold approximately 18% of a sample with about 170,000 clones, about four fifths of them seen once. The sequenced sample was peripheral blood. The sequence came from a woman aged 70-85 years who had recovered from COVID-19. This chain links TRBV5-1 with TRBJ1-5; possible D gene TRBD1, 5 bases. The CDR3 loop is CASSLGGDNQPQHF. CDR3 coding DNA: TGCGCCAGCAGCTTGGGGGGGGACAATCAGCCCCAGCATTTT. The full variable domain, rest sourced from reference TRBV5-1 and TRBJ1-5, is KAGVTQTPRYLIKTRGQQVTLSCSPISGHRSVSWYQQTPGQGLQFLFEYFSETQRNKGNFPGRFSGRQFSNSRSEMNVSTLELGDSALYLCASSLGGDNQPQHFGDGTRLSIL.